Below, one T cell receptor beta chain is given with its context. Its antigen is undetermined. Sequencing used immunoSEQ multiplex PCR; TCRdb keeps in-frame clones, though not all of them. The sample holds about 4,000 clones, approximately 71% seen once. This entry comes from a study of neoadjuvant nivolumab and ipilimumab in lung cancer. Study outcomes and limitations: Compared with tumor-adjacent uninvolved lung, resected tumors showed greater richness and clonality.

The junction had 9 bases not matched to a gene; V was cut back by 0 bases and J by 5 bases. Germline V CDR1 and CDR2: SGHDN, FVKESK. This CDR3 has 19 residues. The chain is built from TRBV14 and TRBJ2-2; 13 nucleotides line up with TRBD2. This receptor was identified in an adult with non-small cell lung cancer. Sequences were derived from peripheral blood, sampled after neoadjuvant nivolumab, alone or with ipilimumab, at or shortly before surgery. The CDR3 loop is CASSQDFTSGRAYTGELFF. CDR3 DNA sequence: TGTGCCAGCAGCCAAGATTTCACTAGCGGGAGGGCTTATACCGGGGAGCTGTTTTTT.